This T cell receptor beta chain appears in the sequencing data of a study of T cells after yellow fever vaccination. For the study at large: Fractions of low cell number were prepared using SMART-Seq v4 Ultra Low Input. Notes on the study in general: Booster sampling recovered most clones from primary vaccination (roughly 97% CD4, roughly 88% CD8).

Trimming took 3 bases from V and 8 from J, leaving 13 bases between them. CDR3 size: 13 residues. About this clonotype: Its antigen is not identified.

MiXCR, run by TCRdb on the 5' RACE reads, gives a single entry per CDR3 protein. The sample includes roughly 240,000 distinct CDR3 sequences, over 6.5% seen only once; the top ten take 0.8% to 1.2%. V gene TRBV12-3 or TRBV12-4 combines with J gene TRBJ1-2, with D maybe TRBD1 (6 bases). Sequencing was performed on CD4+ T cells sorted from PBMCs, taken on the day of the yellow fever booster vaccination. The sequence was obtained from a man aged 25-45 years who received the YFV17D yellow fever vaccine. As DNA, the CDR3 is TGTGCCAGCAGTTTTTGGGACAAGGAGGGCTACACCTTC. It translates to CASSFWDKEGYTF.